This T cell receptor (beta chain) derives from a study of blood T cell repertoires in COVID-19. Turning to the study itself: Whether acute or convalescent, the COVID-19 samples came from the United States, Italy and Spain. PBMCs, B-cell-depleted T cells, or T cells provided the cDNA or gDNA that made up the material.

In the original processing: Nucleated cell counts were estimated from reference gene primer amplification. Assay used: immunoSEQ multiplex PCR; TCRdb lists only in-frame clones, some missing. The V and J calls and clone size come from that table; D and trimming were worked out from the DNA. Among roughly 160,000 clones listed, 75% to 90% were seen once. Material: peripheral blood. The receptor's source is an older woman with acute or convalescent COVID-19.

CDR3 in DNA: TGCGCCAGCAGCCAAGATGGAACCAGGGACACCGGGGAGCTGTTTTTT. Translation gives CASSQDGTRDTGELFF. The chain uses TRBV4-3 and TRBJ2-2, with a tentative D call TRBD1 (5 bases). The CDR3 contains 16 residues. Trimming took off 0 bases at V and 3 bases at J, with 11 bases between the two ends. Germline CDR1 reads LGHNA; CDR2 reads YSLEER.